This T cell receptor beta chain was profiled in a study of vaccination effects on CD4 cells after COVID-19. Following 10 days of culture, CD4+ T cells were isolated. Participants were vaccinated with two doses of either the BNT162b2 or mRNA-1273 vaccine. The data were produced by immunoSEQ multiplex PCR, yet TCRdb's version contains in-frame clones alone and is incomplete. The sample consists of more than 60,000 clones, around 70% of them appearing once. In the case of this clone: Its antigen is currently unknown.

This specimen consisted of CD4+ T cells from PBMCs cultured without peptide, obtained after COVID-19 vaccination. The sequence was collected from a human donor who received a COVID-19 vaccine.

CDR3 protein: CASSLGLAGGPNTGELFF. In DNA form, the CDR3 reads TGCGCCAGCAGCTTGGGACTAGCGGGGGGCCCGAACACCGGGGAGCTGTTTTTT. The chain is built from TRBV5-1 and TRBJ2-2; 13 bases agree with TRBD2. V shed 0 bases, J shed 0 bases, and the junction held 2 bases outside the gene matches. The length of the CDR3 is 18 residues. The germline V gene has CDR1 SGHRS and CDR2 YFSETQ.